This is a list of T cell receptor beta chains from one sample in a study of blood T cell repertoires in COVID-19. TCRdb keeps only in-frame clones here, not all; method: immunoSEQ multiplex PCR. Of about 37,000 clones listed, roughly nine tenths are singletons. The source material was peripheral blood. The receptors stem from a woman in her 30s in a cohort sampled during active COVID-19. Each CDR3 is given without its conserved first and last residue.

v_call	j_call	cdr3_length	cdr3_aa
TRBV6-4	TRBJ2-1	14	ASSDPRDRDINEQF
TRBV5-6	TRBJ2-1	14	ASSPRPAGTYNEQF
TRBV6-5	TRBJ2-1	12	ASKRELSYNEQF
TRBV2	TRBJ2-2	13	ASSEALAFTGELF
TRBV7-2	TRBJ2-5	12	ASSLGIAQETQY
TRBV5-1	TRBJ1-1	12	ASSLKGQSTEAF
TRBV3-1/TRBV3-2	TRBJ1-4	12	ASGQSATNEKLF
TRBV7-9	TRBJ2-2	13	ASSPQGESPGELF
TRBV18	TRBJ2-7	12	ASSPTGGKDEQY
TRBV5-8	TRBJ1-5	13	ASSPTSYGGQPQH
TRBV27	TRBJ2-1	11	ASIAGVVNEQF
TRBV5-4	TRBJ1-6	12	ASSFRTHNSPLH
TRBV5-8	TRBJ2-2	14	ASSLTGTSRTGELF
TRBV16	TRBJ2-5	10	ASSQPLARQY
TRBV10-3	TRBJ2-1	12	AISVTGGRNEQF
TRBV7-2	TRBJ2-1	10	ASSLTRNEQF
TRBV24-1	TRBJ2-3	15	ATSDQTSGGNTDTQY
TRBV28	TRBJ1-4	11	ASSFPGKEKLF
TRBV6-5	TRBJ1-2	11	ASTRRDLGGYT
TRBV5-6	TRBJ1-6	14	ASSRALSSYNSPLH
TRBV11-3	TRBJ2-7	12	ASSLGGGVHEQY
TRBV4-3	TRBJ2-7	11	ASSLSRGYEQY
TRBV13	TRBJ1-1	14	ASSFTGTGKNTEAF